Described below is a single T cell receptor (beta chain) sequence and its context. This entry belongs to a study of blood T cell repertoires in COVID-19. Background on the study: Collection of acute and convalescent COVID-19 samples took place in the United States, Italy and Spain. The analysed material was cDNA or gDNA that came from T cells, B-cell-depleted T cells, or PBMCs.

Enrolled during active infection, Seattle patients were then followed longitudinally. Per the study methods: For nucleated cells, counts were estimated from reference gene primer amplification. Profiled with immunoSEQ multiplex PCR; TCRdb holds only in-frame clones, not every one. V and J calls plus clone size are reproduced from that table; the DNA served to infer D and trimming. Of around 300,000 clones in the sample, roughly 90% were seen once. The origin of this receptor is a woman younger than 45 with COVID-19, enrolled during active disease. The sample was peripheral blood.

The CDR3 is CASSLSFAVYEQYF. In DNA, the CDR3 is TGTGCCAGCAGTTTATCTTTTGCGGTCTACGAGCAGTACTTC. The gene calls are TRBV27 and TRBJ2-7; D is undetermined. Germline V gives CDR1 MNHEY, CDR2 SMNVEV (reference sequence). The CDR3 is 14 amino acids. The ends were cut back, 0 bases at V and 3 bases at J, with 9 bases in the middle.